This TCR beta chain was recorded in a study of regulatory T cells in long-lasting Graves disease. iRepertoire HTBI primers and Arm-PCR of CDR3 regions built TCR beta libraries. Original methodology: Looking across samples, the authors found under 70 TRBV and 14 to 15 TRBJ segments. From the multiplex PCR reads, TCRdb called clonotypes with MiXCR, one entry per CDR3 protein. None of the V and J calls come from the authors' own analysis; TCRdb made them. The sample records over 300,000 distinct CDR3 sequences, around 16% being singletons. Regarding time point: newly diagnosed GD, antithyroid drugs for less than 3 months. From RNA extracted from PBMCs, the TCR library was made. General observations from the study: A reduction in accuracy may have resulted from the small sample size. The number of shared public clonotypes was higher in persistent patients (more than 2,500) than new patients (over 900).

At least ten counts were recorded for this clonotype. Its matching antigen is unknown. Germline V gene data show CDR1 as LNHDA and CDR2 as SQIVND (reference sequence). The junction had 5 bases not matched to a gene; V was cut back by 1 base and J by 2 bases. CDR3 length equals 16 residues. The receptor's source is a female donor with Graves disease. The starting material was peripheral blood mononuclear cells (PBMCs), obtained at new diagnosis, from a patient treated with antithyroid drugs. The chain joins TRBV19 to TRBJ1-5; 7 bases agree with TRBD1. In nucleotides, the CDR3 is TGTGCCAGTAGTATAGCTCCCCAGGGGGGCAATCAGCCCCAGCATTTT. It yields the protein CASSIAPQGGNQPQHF.